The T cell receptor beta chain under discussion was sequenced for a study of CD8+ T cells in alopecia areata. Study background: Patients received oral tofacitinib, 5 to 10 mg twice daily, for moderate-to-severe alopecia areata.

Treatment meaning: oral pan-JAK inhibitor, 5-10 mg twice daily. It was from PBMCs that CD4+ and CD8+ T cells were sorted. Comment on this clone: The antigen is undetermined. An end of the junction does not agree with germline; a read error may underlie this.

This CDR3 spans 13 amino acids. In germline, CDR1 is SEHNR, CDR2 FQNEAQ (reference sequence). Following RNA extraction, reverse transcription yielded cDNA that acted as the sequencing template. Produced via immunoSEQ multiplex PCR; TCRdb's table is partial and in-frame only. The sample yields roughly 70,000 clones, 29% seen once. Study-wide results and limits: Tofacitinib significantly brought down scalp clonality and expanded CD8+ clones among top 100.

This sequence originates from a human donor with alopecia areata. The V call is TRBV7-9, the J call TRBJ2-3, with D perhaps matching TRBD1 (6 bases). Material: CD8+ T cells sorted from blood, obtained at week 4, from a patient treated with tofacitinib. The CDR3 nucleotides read TGCGCCAGCAGCCAAGGACAGAGAGATACGCAGTATTTT. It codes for CASSQGQRDTQYF.